One and the same sample provided the 32 T cell receptor beta chains below, sequenced in a study of shared T cell receptors in the human thymus. TCRdb keeps only in-frame clones here, not all; method: immunoSEQ multiplex PCR. The sample records hundreds of thousands of clones, approximately 89% being singletons. The sample was also reused in another study, on human thymus T cells.

Sequenced material: thymocytes. The receptors here all came from a boy under three years old with a congenital heart defect.

The chain recombines TRBV2 with TRBJ2-7; a possible D gene is TRBD1 (6 bases). CDR3 length equals 15 residues. CDR1 and CDR2 from the germline V gene are SNHLY and FYNNEI. Trimming took off 6 bases at V and 3 bases at J, with 18 bases between the two ends. In nucleotides, the CDR3 is TGTGCCAGCAGCGAGCCCAGACAGGACTTCTACGAGCAGTACTTC. It codes for CASSEPRQDFYEQYF.

Here the CDR3 DNA reads TGCGCCAGCAGCCAAGAACGGGCCAGGGGTTACGAGCAGTACTTC. Its translation is CASSQERARGYEQYF. The rearrangement joins TRBV4-3 to TRBJ2-5; perhaps TRBD1 as D (6 bases). The end of the DNA is better explained by TRBJ2-7, so the J call may be wrong. The CDR3 is 15 amino acids. Germline lookup yields CDR1 LGHNA and CDR2 YSLEER.

V gene TRBV7-9 combines with J gene TRBJ2-3; possible D gene TRBD2, 6 bases. The CDR3 covers 16 residues. Germline-derived CDR1 and CDR2 are SEHNR and FQNEAQ (reference sequence). V lost 1 base to trimming and J lost 2 bases, with 13 bases between them. DNA of the CDR3: TGTGCCAGCAGCTTAGTGGAGGGCTATTTCACAGATACGCAGTATTTT. Translating gives CASSLVEGYFTDTQYF. The entire variable domain, with the rest obtained from reference TRBV7-9 and TRBJ2-3, is as follows: DTGVSQNPRHKITKRGQNVTFRCDPISEHNRLYWYRQTLGQGPEFLTYFQNEAQLEKSRLLSDRFSAERPKGSFSTLEIQRTEQGDSAMYLCASSLVEGYFTDTQYFGPGTRLTVL.

The gene calls are TRBV11-2 and TRBJ2-2; weak D call: TRBD2 (6 bases). Trimming pared 1 base from V and 1 base from J, leaving 19 bases between. Germline CDR1 is SGHAT and CDR2 is FQNNGV. This CDR3 spans 19 amino acids. CDR3 protein: CASSLGRIRGDQNTGELFF. CDR3 coding DNA: TGTGCCAGCAGCTTAGGGCGTATTCGCGGGGACCAGAACACCGGGGAGCTGTTTTTT.

This clone was counted only a few times. This chain connects TRBV27 to TRBJ1-4, with no clear D. The germline gives CDR1 MNHEY, CDR2 SMNVEV (reference sequence). V gave up 5 bases and J gave up 8 bases, with 12 bases separating them. This CDR3 comprises 13 residues. The CDR3 coding sequence is TGTGCCAGCAGTAACCTCGACTCCGAAAAACTGTTTTTT. It yields the protein CASSNLDSEKLFF.

The rearrangement uses TRBV4-2 and TRBJ2-7; weak D call: TRBD1 (6 bases). This CDR3 contains 14 residues. V lost 1 base, J lost 3 bases, and 10 bases lay in between. Germline lookup yields CDR1 LGHNA and CDR2 YNFKEQ. For the CDR3, the DNA is TGTGCCAGCAGCCAAGGGGACACCAGCTACGAGCAGTACTTC. The encoded protein is CASSQGDTSYEQYF.

In nucleotides, the CDR3 is TGTGCCAGCGATCAGTCAGGGATCGGCGGTGGCTACACCTTC. Its protein is CASDQSGIGGGYTF. The chain uses TRBV6-6 and TRBJ1-2; maybe TRBD1 (5 bases). Germline CDR1 reads MNHNY; CDR2 reads SVGAGI (reference sequence). Trimming pared 8 bases from V and 7 bases from J, leaving 20 bases between. The CDR3 consists of 14 residues.

This clone appeared once. This chain links TRBV7-9 with TRBJ2-5; 13 nucleotides agree with TRBD2. After removal of 6 bases from V and 3 bases from J, the junction contained 7 bases not matched to a gene. The CDR3 extends over 16 amino acids. Germline CDR1 is SEHNR and CDR2 is FQNEAQ (reference sequence). The CDR3 nucleotides read TGTGCCAGCAGTACCTGGACTAGCGGGAGAGAAGAGACCCAGTACTTC. This encodes CASSTWTSGREETQYF. The full variable domain, in which reference TRBV7-9 and TRBJ2-5 provide the parts outside the CDR3, is DTGVSQNPRHKITKRGQNVTFRCDPISEHNRLYWYRQTLGQGPEFLTYFQNEAQLEKSRLLSDRFSAERPKGSFSTLEIQRTEQGDSAMYLCASSTWTSGREETQYFGPGTRLLVL.

The chain combines TRBV7-2 with TRBJ1-4, with D unclear. The CDR3 is made up of 13 amino acids. CDR1 is SGHTA and CDR2 is FQGNSA in the germline V gene. V was trimmed by 4 bases and J by 8 bases, leaving 11 bases between them. As DNA, the CDR3 is TGTGCCAGCAGCTCCTCGGGTTGGGAAAAACTGTTTTTT. It encodes CASSSSGWEKLFF.

This clone appeared once. The chain is built from TRBV14 and TRBJ2-7, with a tentative D call TRBD2 (6 bases). The germline V gene encodes CDR1 SGHDN and CDR2 FVKESK. V dropped 0 bases and J dropped 3 bases, with 9 bases sitting between them. This CDR3 contains 14 residues. The CDR3 is CASSQDSEGYEQYF. The CDR3 DNA reads as TGTGCCAGCAGCCAAGATTCGGAGGGCTACGAGCAGTACTTC.

J is TRBJ1-2 and V is TRBV5-1, with 9 bases that match TRBD1. The CDR3 runs to 16 residues. With V trimmed by 4 bases and J by 4 bases, 11 bases remained unmatched. Per the germline V gene, CDR1 is SGHRS and CDR2 is YFSETQ. Written as DNA, the CDR3 is TGCGCCAGCAGCCCGGGACAGGGCACCCTCAGCTATGGCTACACCTTC. It translates to CASSPGQGTLSYGYTF.

Written as DNA, the CDR3 is TGTGCCAGCAGTGGGGGGGGGCATAAGAATGGCTACACCTTC. Protein product: CASSGGGHKNGYTF. The chain links TRBV25-1 to TRBJ1-2; tentative D call: TRBD1 (6 bases). Germline CDR1 and CDR2: MGHDK and SYGVNS. The CDR3 is 14 amino acids. Trimming cost V 4 bases and J 6 bases, with 15 bases left between them.

The chain has TRBV10-1 and TRBJ2-7, with 7 positions matching TRBD1. Trimming removed 0 bases from V and 2 bases from J; junction bases left unmatched: 13. This CDR3 is built from 18 residues. Germline V gene lookup returns CDR1 WNHNN and CDR2 SYGVQD (reference sequence). CDR3 in amino acids: CASSESRENRGPPYEQYF. The CDR3 nucleotides are TGCGCCAGCAGTGAGTCCAGAGAGAACAGGGGTCCGCCCTACGAGCAGTACTTC.

The chain uses TRBV4-1 and TRBJ1-5, with D maybe TRBD1 (6 bases). V was clipped by 3 bases and J by 3 bases, with 15 bases between them. Looked up from germline, CDR1 is MGHRA and CDR2 is YSYEKL. The CDR3 has 16 residues. CDR3 DNA: TGCGCCAGCAGCCACTACGTGGGGGCCCCCAATCAGCCCCAGCATTTT. Protein: CASSHYVGAPNQPQHF.

This chain uses TRBV13 with TRBJ2-3; D may be TRBD1 (6 bases). The V gene lost 4 bases and the J gene lost 5 bases, with 19 bases spanning the gap. The CDR3 consists of 16 residues. Germline assignment: CDR1 PRHDT and CDR2 FYEKMQ (reference sequence). CDR3 sequence reads: CASSSYRDTEGDTQYF. The CDR3 coding sequence is TGTGCCAGCAGCTCCTATCGGGACACCGAAGGAGATACGCAGTATTTT.

This chain links TRBV6-6 with TRBJ2-7; D might be TRBD1 (6 bases). The CDR3 covers 16 residues. From germline, CDR1 is MNHNY and CDR2 SVGAGI (reference sequence). Trimming removed 6 bases from V and 1 base from J, with 19 bases in between. The CDR3 protein is CASSPDRDKPSYEQYF. CDR3 bases: TGTGCCAGCAGCCCAGACCGGGACAAACCTTCCTACGAGCAGTACTTC.

V gene TRBV9 combines with J gene TRBJ1-2; 9 nucleotides agree with TRBD1. Germline V gives CDR1 SGDLS, CDR2 YYNGEE. The CDR3 runs to 16 residues. J lost 9 bases, V lost 3 bases, and 15 bases had no gene match. The CDR3 here is CASSANGTGISYSYTF. The CDR3 DNA sequence: TGTGCCAGCAGCGCAAACGGGACAGGGATAAGTTATAGCTACACCTTC.

This clone was seen a single time. This chain links TRBV27 with TRBJ2-1; tentatively, D is TRBD2 (5 bases). Trimming took off 1 base at V and 1 base at J, with 5 bases between the two ends. The germline V gene encodes CDR1 MNHEY and CDR2 SMNVEV (reference sequence). CDR3 length: 14 amino acids. The CDR3 DNA is TGTGCCAGCAGTTTATTAGCGTCCTACAATGAGCAGTTCTTC. This codes for CASSLLASYNEQFF.

J is TRBJ2-1 and V is TRBV11-3; tentatively, D is TRBD2 (6 bases). This CDR3 is 15 amino acids long. Germline values: CDR1 SGHNT, CDR2 YENEEA. With 1 base removed from V and 2 bases from J, the gap between germline ends came to 9 bases. This CDR3 reads CASSLVGGAYNEQFF. The CDR3 region has the DNA TGTGCCAGCAGCTTAGTGGGGGGAGCCTACAATGAGCAGTTCTTC. The whole variable domain, filled in from reference TRBV11-3 and TRBJ2-1, reads EAGVVQSPRYKIIEKKQPVAFWCNPISGHNTLYWYLQNLGQGPELLIRYENEEAVDDSQLPKDRFSAERLKGVDSTLKIQPAELGDSAVYLCASSLVGGAYNEQFFGPGTRLTVL.

The genes are TRBV28 and TRBJ2-3; D remains ambiguous. This CDR3 region has 12 residues. V lost 8 bases, J lost 1 base, and 7 bases lay in between. The germline V gene encodes CDR1 MDHEN and CDR2 SYDVKM. CDR3: CASVSGTDTQYF. Written as DNA, the CDR3 is TGTGCCAGCGTATCAGGCACAGATACGCAGTATTTT.

The chain carries TRBV28 and TRBJ2-7, with 7 bases aligning to TRBD2. CDR3 length: 18 amino acids. The junction had 15 bases not matched to a gene; V was cut back by 0 bases and J by 4 bases. Germline CDR1 is MDHEN and CDR2 is SYDVKM. For the CDR3, the DNA is TGTGCCAGCAGTTTATGCTGGCGGGGGACTCCGGCTAGGTACGAGCAGTACTTC. Protein sequence: CASSLCWRGTPARYEQYF. The variable domain in full, with the rest retrieved from reference TRBV28 and TRBJ2-7, is DVKVTQSSRYLVKRTGEKVFLECVQDMDHENMFWYRQDPGLGLRLIYFSYDVKMKEKGDIPEGYSVSREKKERFSLILESASTNQTSMYLCASSLCWRGTPARYEQYFGPGTRLTVT.

The chain joins TRBV25-1 to TRBJ2-1; 9 bases align to TRBD1. Germline assignment: CDR1 MGHDK and CDR2 SYGVNS. V lost 5 bases to trimming and J lost 6 bases; unmatched junction nucleotides: 8. The CDR3 totals 15 residues. The CDR3 loop is CASSPSTGGINEQFF. CDR3 coding DNA: TGTGCCAGCAGTCCCTCGACAGGGGGAATCAATGAGCAGTTCTTC.

The V and J genes are TRBV5-6 and TRBJ2-7; the D is unclear. This CDR3 has 15 residues. V lost 0 bases and J lost 0, with 10 bases in between. Germline-derived CDR1 and CDR2 are SGHDT and YYEEEE. CDR3 in amino acids: CASSLGRPSSYEQYF. CDR3 nucleotides: TGTGCCAGCAGCTTGGGCAGGCCCAGCTCCTACGAGCAGTACTTC. Full variable domain (remainder filled in from reference TRBV5-6 and TRBJ2-7): DAGVTQSPTHLIKTRGQQVTLRCSPKSGHDTVSWYQQALGQGPQFIFQYYEEEERQRGNFPDRFSGHQFPNYSSELNVNALLLGDSALYLCASSLGRPSSYEQYFGPGTRLTVT.

This chain links TRBV30 with TRBJ2-3; D is perhaps TRBD2 (6 bases). The germline CDR1 and CDR2 sequences are GTSNPN and SVGIG (reference sequence). Deletions cut 3 bases from V and 2 bases from J, with 21 bases between. The CDR3 sequence is 17 residues long. The DNA of the CDR3 is TGTGCCTGGAGCACTAGACGGGACTCGGAATTCACAGATACGCAGTATTTT. Protein sequence: CAWSTRRDSEFTDTQYF.

The rearrangement joins TRBV6-5 to TRBJ1-2; D is undetermined. Germline-derived CDR1 and CDR2 are MNHEY and SVGAGI. The CDR3 contains 13 residues. Trimming shortened V by 6 bases and J by 4 bases, and 12 bases separated the two germline ends. This CDR3 reads CASSREAGYGYTF. CDR3 sequence (DNA): TGTGCCAGCAGCCGAGAGGCGGGCTATGGCTACACCTTC.

The chain joins TRBV5-5 to TRBJ2-7, with 8 bases fitting TRBD2. V lost 1 base and J lost 1; bases outside the gene matches: 4. Germline V gene lookup returns CDR1 SGHKS and CDR2 YYEKEE (reference sequence). This CDR3 is 15 amino acids long. The CDR3 region has the DNA TGTGCCAGCAGCTTGTGGAGCGGGAGTTCCTACGAGCAGTACTTC. Its protein product is CASSLWSGSSYEQYF.

The V and J genes are TRBV27 and TRBJ1-4; 9 nucleotides match TRBD1. The CDR3 is 16 amino acids. J lost 4 bases, V lost 5 bases, and 8 bases had no gene match. The germline gives CDR1 MNHEY, CDR2 SMNVEV (reference sequence). CDR3 nucleotide sequence: TGTGCCAGCAGTAACAACCGGGACAGGGTTAATGAAAAACTGTTTTTT. Its translation is CASSNNRDRVNEKLFF. Variable domain in full (rest from reference TRBV27 and TRBJ1-4): EAQVTQNPRYLITVTGKKLTVTCSQNMNHEYMSWYRQDPGLGLRQIYYSMNVEVTDKGDVPEGYKVSRKEKRNFPLILESPSPNQTSLYFCASSNNRDRVNEKLFFGSGTQLSVL.

This rearrangement joins TRBV4-2 to TRBJ1-5, with D possibly matching TRBD1 (6 bases). Germline CDR1 LGHNA, CDR2 YNFKEQ. The CDR3 totals 16 residues. Deletions cut 0 bases from V and 4 bases from J, with 13 bases between. CDR3 bases: TGTGCCAGCAGCCAAGATGGGTACAGGGCTAATCAGCCCCAGCATTTT. It specifies CASSQDGYRANQPQHF.

The chain is built from TRBV6-5 and TRBJ1-2; 7 nucleotides line up with TRBD1. Per the germline V gene, CDR1 is MNHEY and CDR2 is SVGAGI. The CDR3 covers 13 residues. V was clipped by 5 bases and J by 6 bases; unmatched bases: 6. The CDR3 region is CASSQPTGDGYTF. The CDR3 bases are TGTGCCAGCAGTCAGCCAACAGGGGATGGCTACACCTTC.

V gene TRBV10-3 combines with J gene TRBJ1-2; D unclear. V lost 11 bases to trimming and J lost 2 bases, with 12 bases between them. Germline V gene sequence: CDR1 ENHRY, CDR2 SYGVKD. The CDR3 consists of 12 residues. The CDR3 here is CAGLTPNYGYTF. DNA for the CDR3: TGTGCCGGCTTGACACCCAACTATGGCTACACCTTC.

J is TRBJ1-3 and V is TRBV7-9; TRBD1 is a possible D gene (5 bases). The germline CDR1 and CDR2 sequences are SEHNR and FQNEAQ (reference sequence). V was shortened by 4 bases and J by 0 bases, with 13 bases between the two germline ends. The CDR3 sequence is 16 residues long. The CDR3: CASSSNPTVSGNTIYF. The CDR3, as DNA: TGTGCCAGCAGCTCTAATCCGACAGTCTCTGGAAACACCATATATTTT.

The chain has TRBV5-1 and TRBJ2-1; D is unresolved. Germline V gene data show CDR1 as SGHRS and CDR2 as YFSETQ. CDR3 length equals 15 residues. V was cut by 1 base and J by 1 base, with 9 bases left in between. CDR3 residues: CASSLKRRSYNEQFF. Written as DNA, the CDR3 is TGCGCCAGCAGCTTGAAACGGCGGTCCTACAATGAGCAGTTCTTC. The entire variable domain, with the rest obtained from reference TRBV5-1 and TRBJ2-1, is as follows: KAGVTQTPRYLIKTRGQQVTLSCSPISGHRSVSWYQQTPGQGLQFLFEYFSETQRNKGNFPGRFSGRQFSNSRSEMNVSTLELGDSALYLCASSLKRRSYNEQFFGPGTRLTVL.